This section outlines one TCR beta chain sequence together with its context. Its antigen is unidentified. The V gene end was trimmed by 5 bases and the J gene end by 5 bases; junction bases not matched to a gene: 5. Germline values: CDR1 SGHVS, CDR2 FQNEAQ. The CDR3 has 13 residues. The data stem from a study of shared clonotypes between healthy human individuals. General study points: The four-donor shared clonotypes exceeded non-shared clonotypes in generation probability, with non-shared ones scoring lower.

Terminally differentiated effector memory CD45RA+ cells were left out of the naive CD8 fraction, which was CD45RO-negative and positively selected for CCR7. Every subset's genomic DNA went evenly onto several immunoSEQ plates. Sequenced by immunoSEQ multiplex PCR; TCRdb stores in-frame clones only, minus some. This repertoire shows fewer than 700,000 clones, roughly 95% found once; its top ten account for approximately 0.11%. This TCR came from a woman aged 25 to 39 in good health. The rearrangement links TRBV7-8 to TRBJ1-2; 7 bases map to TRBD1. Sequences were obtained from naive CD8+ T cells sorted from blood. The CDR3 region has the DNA TGTGCCAGCAGCCCTACAGGGGTTTATGGCTACACCTTC. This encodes CASSPTGVYGYTF.